The 27 T cell receptor beta chains listed next were all sequenced from one sample in a study of early T cells in non-severe SARS-CoV-2 infection. TCRdb recomputed calls from the 5' RACE reads with MiXCR, one row per CDR3 protein. The sample contains some 60,000 distinct CDR3 sequences, about 9.1% of which appear only once. Sequences were obtained from whole blood. These receptors were taken from an adult who was a healthcare worker with PCR-confirmed SARS-CoV-2 infection or an uninfected control (not recorded which).

This clonotype showed up many times. This rearrangement joins TRBV6-5 to TRBJ1-2; D might be TRBD1 (6 bases). Trimming took off 6 bases at V and 5 bases at J, with 19 bases between the two ends. The germline V gene has CDR1 MNHEY and CDR2 SVGAGI. CDR3 length equals 15 residues. The CDR3 loop is CASRSRGAGGYGYTF. The CDR3 DNA reads TGTGCCAGCAGAAGTAGGGGGGCAGGAGGTTATGGCTACACCTTC.

The chain carries TRBV20-1 and TRBJ2-5; possibly TRBD1 or TRBD2 for D (5 bases each). The CDR3 spans 14 residues. V was pared by 4 bases and J by 4 bases, with 16 bases between. CDR1 is DFQATT, CDR2 SNEGSKA, per germline (reference sequence). CDR3 residues: CSAIYGPGTETQYF. CDR3 in DNA: TGCAGTGCTATTTATGGGCCAGGGACAGAGACCCAGTACTTC.

This clonotype occurred a few times. This sequence joins TRBV10-1 and TRBJ1-5, with D hard to call. The V end lost 4 bases, the J end lost 0 bases, and 10 bases lay between the germline ends. This CDR3 comprises 15 residues. Germline CDR1 is WNHNN and CDR2 is SYGVQD (reference sequence). The CDR3 reads CASSADGDSNQPQHF. DNA for the CDR3: TGCGCCAGCAGTGCGGACGGAGATAGCAATCAGCCCCAGCATTTT.

In its sample, this clonotype was seen many times. This sequence joins TRBV10-3 and TRBJ2-3; perhaps TRBD1 as D (7 bases). The CDR3 sequence is 16 residues long. Between the trimmed V and J ends, which lost 4 bases and 0 bases, there was a span of 14 bases. Germline CDR1 reads ENHRY; CDR2 reads SYGVKD. The CDR3 spells CAISAAQGGSTDTQYF. As DNA, the CDR3 is TGTGCCATCAGTGCGGCCCAGGGGGGTAGCACAGATACGCAGTATTTT.

The sample holds many counts of this clonotype. The J gene is TRBJ1-1, the V gene TRBV12-3 or TRBV12-4, with D unresolved. CDR3 length: 12 amino acids. Trimming pared 7 bases from V and 9 bases from J, leaving 15 bases between. The CDR3 DNA reads TGTGCCAGCAATGCAGGCCGTGGGCAAGCTTTCTTT. Translation gives CASNAGRGQAFF.

The table lists this clonotype with a few counts. The rearrangement links TRBV10-3 to TRBJ2-5, with a possible D match to TRBD1 (8 bases). From germline, CDR1 is ENHRY and CDR2 SYGVKD. Trimming shortened V by 11 bases and J by 4 bases, and 20 bases separated the two germline ends. This CDR3 is 14 amino acids long. The DNA for the CDR3 is TGTGCCGCTGGACGACAGGGGAGGGGAGAGACCCAGTACTTC. Amino acids: CAAGRQGRGETQYF.

At least ten counts were recorded for this clonotype. V and J are TRBV20-1 and TRBJ1-6, with unresolved D. The CDR3 consists of 12 residues. V lost 5 bases, J lost 6 bases, and 8 bases lay in between. Germline V gene lookup returns CDR1 DFQATT and CDR2 SNEGSKA (reference sequence). The CDR3 nucleotides read TGCAGTGCTCAACTCTCTAATTCACCCCTCCACTTT. This gives the protein CSAQLSNSPLHF.

Note on this clonotype: A much bigger clone sits one base away, suggesting this may be a read error. The chain is built from TRBV5-4 and TRBJ2-1; TRBD2 aligns across 10 bases. Trimming at V came to 6 bases and at J to 8 bases, leaving 17 bases not matched to a gene. The CDR3 sequence is 17 residues long. Germline CDR1 reads SGHNT; CDR2 reads YYREEE (reference sequence). The CDR3 DNA sequence: TGTGCCAGCAACAGGGGGTCCGGGACTAGCGTGAGGGATGAGCAGTTCTTC. Its protein is CASNRGSGTSVRDEQFF.

This clonotype was detected ten times or more. V and J are TRBV4-2 and TRBJ1-1; weak D call: TRBD1 (5 bases). Trimming removed 0 bases at V and 4 bases at J, with 9 bases between. Looked up from germline, CDR1 is LGHNA and CDR2 is YNFKEQ. This CDR3 is 14 amino acids long. Written as DNA, the CDR3 is TGTGCCAGCAGCCAAGAGGCAGGGACCACTGAAGCTTTCTTT. It is translated as CASSQEAGTTEAFF.

In DNA, the CDR3 is TGCGCCAGCAGCCAAGACAGGGTTATGGACGAGGTCACTGAAGCTTTCTTT. Translated: CASSQDRVMDEVTEAFF. The V call is TRBV4-1, the J call TRBJ1-1, with TRBD1 as a possible D gene (5 bases). Germline values: CDR1 MGHRA, CDR2 YSYEKL. V lost 0 bases to trimming and J lost 4 bases, with 18 bases between them. This CDR3 has 17 amino acids.

This clonotype has a count of ten or more. The rearrangement joins TRBV20-1 to TRBJ1-1; tentatively, D is TRBD1 (6 bases). Per the germline V gene, CDR1 is DFQATT and CDR2 is SNEGSKA (reference sequence). V lost 3 bases and J 2 bases, leaving 19 bases between the germline ends. The CDR3 covers 16 residues. CDR3 protein: CSARLPGRGANTEAFF. In nucleotides, the CDR3 is TGCAGTGCTAGGCTTCCCGGACGGGGGGCAAACACTGAAGCTTTCTTT.

Many counts were recorded for this clonotype. This chain joins TRBV30 and TRBJ2-3, with a weak D call TRBD1 (5 bases). Trimming removed 6 bases at V and 1 base at J, with 14 bases between. The V gene's germline CDR1 is GTSNPN and CDR2 SVGIG (reference sequence). The CDR3 totals 14 residues. CDR3 DNA: TGTGCCTGCCGATCAGGGTTTGGCACAGATACGCAGTATTTT. Amino acids: CACRSGFGTDTQYF.

In DNA form, the CDR3 reads TGTGCCAGCAGCCAACCACGCGGCCCCCAGCATTTT. Its protein is CASSQPRGPQHF. The chain couples TRBV7-2 to TRBJ1-5; unclear D gene. The CDR3 is made up of 12 amino acids. The V gene's germline CDR1 is SGHTA and CDR2 FQGNSA. Trimming took off 5 bases at V and 10 bases at J, with 12 bases between the two ends.

A few counts support this clonotype. The chain links TRBV12-3 or TRBV12-4 to TRBJ2-1; D not resolved. Trimming took 6 bases from V and 10 from J, leaving 16 bases between them. CDR3 length: 13 amino acids. The CDR3 is CASRLGWVGEQFF. CDR3 bases: TGTGCCAGCAGACTCGGGTGGGTTGGGGAGCAGTTCTTC.

The CDR3 reads CATSRDMDRGSYEQYF. CDR3 sequence (DNA): TGTGCCACCAGCAGAGATATGGACAGGGGGTCCTACGAGCAGTACTTC. The chain has TRBV15 and TRBJ2-7; 10 positions match TRBD1. V trimming: 0 bases; J trimming: 1 base; junction bases outside the gene matches: 3. The V gene's germline CDR1 is LNHNV and CDR2 YYDKDF (reference sequence). The CDR3 is 16 residues long.

This clonotype was found many times. The V and J genes are TRBV2 and TRBJ1-1, with D uncertain. Germline-derived CDR1 and CDR2 are SNHLY and FYNNEI. There are 14 residues in the CDR3. Trimming took 0 bases from V and 6 from J, leaving 11 bases between them. CDR3 residues: CASSEAQIGAEAFF. The CDR3 DNA reads TGTGCCAGCAGTGAAGCGCAGATTGGCGCTGAAGCTTTCTTT. The full variable domain, in which reference TRBV2 and TRBJ1-1 provide the parts outside the CDR3, is EPEVTQTPSHQVTQMGQEVILRCVPISNHLYFYWYRQILGQKVEFLVSFYNNEISEKSEIFDDQFSVERPDGSNFTLKIRSTKLEDSAMYFCASSEAQIGAEAFFGQGTRLTVV.

This clonotype was picked up a small number of times. This sequence joins TRBV30 and TRBJ2-1; D is perhaps TRBD2 (5 bases). Germline V gene data show CDR1 as GTSNPN and CDR2 as SVGIG (reference sequence). Trimming removed 3 bases from V and 10 bases from J, with 13 bases in between. The CDR3 runs 12 residues. In DNA form, the CDR3 reads TGTGCCTGGAGGTCCTGGAAGCGGGAGCAGTTCTTC. Translated: CAWRSWKREQFF.

This clonotype was counted a few times. This chain connects TRBV5-1 to TRBJ2-3; 7 nucleotides line up with TRBD1. CDR3 length equals 13 residues. Germline trimming cut 3 bases from V and 5 bases from J; bases unmatched to any gene: 3. CDR1 SGHRS and CDR2 YFSETQ come from the germline V gene. CDR3 nucleotide sequence: TGCGCCAGCAGCTCCACAGGGGTAGATACGCAGTATTTT. Protein: CASSSTGVDTQYF.

The V and J genes are TRBV30 and TRBJ1-6, with a tentative D call TRBD1 (5 bases). Per the germline V gene, CDR1 is GTSNPN and CDR2 is SVGIG (reference sequence). Trimming shortened V by 0 bases and J by 10 bases, and 19 bases separated the two germline ends. The CDR3 has 16 residues. CDR3 amino acids: CAWSVLGGPFGSPLHF. CDR3 nucleotides: TGTGCCTGGAGTGTACTTGGGGGTCCCTTCGGCTCACCCCTCCACTTT.

The table lists this clonotype with many counts. The rearrangement links TRBV11-2 to TRBJ2-1; 14 nucleotides match TRBD2. V gave up 4 bases and J gave up 7 bases; unmatched junction bases: 3. The CDR3 has 15 residues. Germline V lookup: CDR1 SGHAT, CDR2 FQNNGV. The DNA of the CDR3 is TGTGCCAGCAGCTCCTGGACTAGCGGGAGGAATGAGCAGTTCTTC. Its protein product is CASSSWTSGRNEQFF.

This clonotype was recorded many times. The genes are TRBV9 and TRBJ2-3; D remains ambiguous. The CDR3 is made up of 13 amino acids. The germline gives CDR1 SGDLS, CDR2 YYNGEE. With 3 bases removed from V and 3 bases from J, the gap between germline ends came to 8 bases. The CDR3 DNA follows: TGTGCCAGCAGCGGCGGATCAACAGATACGCAGTATTTT. Protein product: CASSGGSTDTQYF.

This clonotype was seen repeatedly, ten times or more. This sequence joins TRBV28 and TRBJ2-7; TRBD1 agrees at 7 bases. The CDR3 spans 13 residues. V was pared by 6 bases and J by 2 bases, with 4 bases of the junction left unmatched. Germline V lookup: CDR1 MDHEN, CDR2 SYDVKM. The CDR3, as DNA: TGTGCCAGCAGAACCGGACAGGCCTACGAGCAGTACTTC. It yields the protein CASRTGQAYEQYF.

Only a few counts were recorded for this clonotype. The rearrangement uses TRBV19 and TRBJ1-5; a weak D match, TRBD1 (6 bases). The length of the CDR3 is 15 residues. V was trimmed by 6 bases and J by 5 bases, leaving 17 bases between them. CDR1 is LNHDA and CDR2 is SQIVND in the germline V gene (reference sequence). This CDR3 is CASRVLNRDDQPQHF. The CDR3 DNA reads as TGTGCCAGTAGAGTACTCAACAGGGACGATCAGCCCCAGCATTTT.

This clonotype was picked up many times. The J gene is TRBJ2-1, the V gene TRBV20-1, with 10 bases aligning to TRBD2. V lost 4 bases, J lost 4 bases, and 7 bases stayed unmatched. The germline CDR1 and CDR2 sequences are DFQATT and SNEGSKA (reference sequence). The CDR3 covers 15 residues. CDR3 DNA sequence: TGCAGTGCTACTCCGGGACTAGCGCCTTACAATGAGCAGTTCTTC. Its protein product is CSATPGLAPYNEQFF.

V usage is TRBV7-9 and J usage is TRBJ2-5, with D maybe TRBD1 (6 bases). The germline V and J ends were trimmed by 6 bases and 6 bases, with 8 bases remaining between them. Germline assignment: CDR1 SEHNR and CDR2 FQNEAQ (reference sequence). The CDR3 covers 11 residues. CDR3 residues: CASRGGKTQYF. CDR3 coding DNA: TGTGCCAGCAGAGGGGGAAAGACCCAGTACTTC.

This clonotype showed up many times. The V gene is TRBV5-5, the J gene TRBJ1-6, with D possibly being TRBD1 (6 bases). Germline V CDR1 and CDR2: SGHKS, YYEKEE (reference sequence). The CDR3 has 15 amino acids. The V gene lost 0 bases and the J gene lost 7 bases, with 11 bases spanning the gap. In nucleotides, the CDR3 is TGTGCCAGCAGCTTGGATGCAGGGGAAAATTCACCCCTCCACTTT. It codes for CASSLDAGENSPLHF.

This clonotype was picked up many times. The gene calls are TRBV19 and TRBJ2-1, with TRBD2 identical over 10 bases. The junction had 11 bases not matched to a gene; V was cut back by 3 bases and J by 9 bases. The CDR3 spans 16 residues. Germline V gene lookup returns CDR1 LNHDA and CDR2 SQIVND (reference sequence). The CDR3: CASSMLAGGKSREQFF. The CDR3 nucleotides are TGTGCCAGTAGTATGTTAGCGGGAGGAAAGAGTCGTGAGCAGTTCTTC.